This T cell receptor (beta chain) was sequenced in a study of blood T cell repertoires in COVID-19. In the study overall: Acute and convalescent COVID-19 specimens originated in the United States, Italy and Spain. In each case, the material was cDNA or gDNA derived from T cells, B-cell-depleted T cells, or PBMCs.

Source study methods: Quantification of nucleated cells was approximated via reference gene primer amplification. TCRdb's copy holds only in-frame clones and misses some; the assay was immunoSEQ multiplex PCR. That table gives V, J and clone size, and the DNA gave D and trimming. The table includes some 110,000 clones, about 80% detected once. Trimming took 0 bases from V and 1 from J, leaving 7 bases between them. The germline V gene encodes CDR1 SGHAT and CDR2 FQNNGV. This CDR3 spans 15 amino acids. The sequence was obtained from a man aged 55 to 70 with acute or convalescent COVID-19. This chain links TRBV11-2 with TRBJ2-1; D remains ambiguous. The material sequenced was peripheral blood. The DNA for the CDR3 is TGTGCCAGCAGCTTAGAGTGGCTGTCCTACAATGAGCAGTTCTTC. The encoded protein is CASSLEWLSYNEQFF.